Here is one T cell receptor (beta chain) with its context. The sample is drawn from a study of control samples from healthy donors and cancer patients. CDR3 length equals 22 residues. Trimming removed 0 bases from V and 7 bases from J; junction bases left unmatched: 27. Germline CDR1 reads LNHDA; CDR2 reads SQIVND (reference sequence). Assay: immunoSEQ multiplex PCR; the TCRdb copy retains only in-frame clones and omits some. The repertoire consists of around 110,000 clones, with over 75% occurring once and the leading ten covering about 1.1%. Material for sequencing was PBMCs. This receptor was identified in a woman in her fifties or sixties with colorectal cancer. The chain links TRBV19 to TRBJ1-3, with 7 bases that match TRBD1. As DNA, the CDR3 is TGTGCCAGTAGTATAGATCGGAGGTATGAGACAGGGATTTTTTTCGTTGAGAACACCATATATTTT. Protein sequence: CASSIDRRYETGIFFVENTIYF. The full variable domain, completed using reference TRBV19 and TRBJ1-3, is DGGITQSPKYLFRKEGQNVTLSCEQNLNHDAMYWYRQDPGQGLRLIYYSQIVNDFQKGDIAEGYSVSREKKESFPLTVTSAQKNPTAFYLCASSIDRRYETGIFFVENTIYFGEGSWLTVV.